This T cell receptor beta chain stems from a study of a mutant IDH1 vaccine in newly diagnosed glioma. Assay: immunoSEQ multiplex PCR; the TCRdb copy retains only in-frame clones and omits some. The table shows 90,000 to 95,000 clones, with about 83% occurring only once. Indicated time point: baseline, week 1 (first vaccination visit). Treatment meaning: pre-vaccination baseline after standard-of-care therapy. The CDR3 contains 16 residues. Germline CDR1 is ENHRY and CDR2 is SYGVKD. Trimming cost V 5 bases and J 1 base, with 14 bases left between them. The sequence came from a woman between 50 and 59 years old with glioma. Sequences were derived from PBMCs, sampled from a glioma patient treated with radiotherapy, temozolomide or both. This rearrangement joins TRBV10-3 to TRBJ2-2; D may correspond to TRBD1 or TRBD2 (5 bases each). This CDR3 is CAISPMRDQNTGELFF. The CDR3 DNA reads TGTGCCATCAGTCCCATGAGGGACCAGAACACCGGGGAGCTGTTTTTT.